This TCR beta chain was identified during a study of blood T cell repertoires in COVID-19. Study as a whole: In each case, the material was cDNA or gDNA derived from T cells, B-cell-depleted T cells, or PBMCs.

The repertoire was sequenced with immunoSEQ multiplex PCR; TCRdb's copy has only in-frame clones and lacks some. The data hold around 97,000 clones, with approximately 90% observed a single time. Germline V CDR1 and CDR2: SGHRS, YFSETQ. The CDR3 is 13 residues long. Trimming took 5 bases from V and 5 from J, leaving 12 bases between them. V and J are TRBV5-1 and TRBJ2-3; TRBD1 is a possible D gene (6 bases). Sequencing input: peripheral blood. The receptor comes from a human donor in a cohort sampled during active COVID-19. The CDR3 protein is CASRSSGEDTQYF. CDR3 nucleotides: TGCGCCAGCAGATCCTCAGGGGAAGATACGCAGTATTTT.